The clone carrying this T cell receptor (beta chain) was seen a handful of times. The antigen remains unidentified. The CDR3 extends 3 residues past the end of the read, so its final part is completed from the germline J gene. The record originates from a study of T cell clonality in common variable immunodeficiency. Whole-study findings and limits: Links between repertoire features and CVID complications were heterogeneity-limited. In common variable immunodeficiency, TCR beta chains reportedly carried fewer deletions and N-nucleotide insertions. Fewer TCRbeta clones were shared among CVID subjects than controls. CVID subjects showed higher TCRbeta clonality than healthy controls.

Most patients and controls had Caucasian heritage. The table came from immunoSEQ multiplex PCR; TCRdb's copy has only in-frame clones and leaves some out. There are under 20,000 clones in the sample, none observed a single time. Germline V gene data show CDR1 as DFQATT and CDR2 as SNEGSKA (reference sequence). The CDR3 consists of 14 residues. The V and J ends lost 6 bases and 2 bases, in that order; junction bases with no gene match: 3. Sequencing was performed on peripheral blood mononuclear cells. The clonotype originates from a human donor with common variable immunodeficiency. The chain recombines TRBV20-1 with TRBJ2-5; 13 bases agree with TRBD2. CDR3 loop: CSATGLAGQETQYF. The DNA read from the CDR3 is TGCAGTGCCACGGGACTAGCGGGACAAGAGACC.